This TCR beta chain originates from a study of beta chain features in type 1 diabetes. The whole isolated RNA underwent reverse transcription, so sequencing captured expressed TCRB transcripts. Profiling relied on immunoSEQ multiplex PCR, and the TCRdb table lists in-frame clones only, not all of them. The sample records roughly 350,000 clones, over 8.5% being singletons. As for this clone: As yet, its antigen is unknown. This specimen includes other DNA sequences encoding the same CDR3.

By way of CD45RO/CCR7/CD25/CD127/CD95/CD27, the CD4+ regulatory, stem cell-like memory, central memory and naive cells were sorted. Per the germline V gene, CDR1 is SGDLS and CDR2 is YYNGEE. This CDR3 has 15 residues. Trimming took 0 bases from V and 5 from J; bases not matched to a gene: 0. Whole-study findings and limits: Within each of all four CD4+ subsets, Type 1 diabetes patients had TCRB CDR3s that were moderately but significantly shorter. For patients and controls alike, PCR might favor shorter templates to the same degree.

Sample: central memory CD4+ T cells from blood. The sequence derives from a man between 25 and 39 years old with type 1 diabetes. The chain is built from TRBV9 and TRBJ2-5; TRBD2 matches 14 bases. The CDR3 DNA reads as TGTGCCAGCAGCGTAGGACTAGCGGGGGGGGAGACCCAGTACTTC. This encodes CASSVGLAGGETQYF.